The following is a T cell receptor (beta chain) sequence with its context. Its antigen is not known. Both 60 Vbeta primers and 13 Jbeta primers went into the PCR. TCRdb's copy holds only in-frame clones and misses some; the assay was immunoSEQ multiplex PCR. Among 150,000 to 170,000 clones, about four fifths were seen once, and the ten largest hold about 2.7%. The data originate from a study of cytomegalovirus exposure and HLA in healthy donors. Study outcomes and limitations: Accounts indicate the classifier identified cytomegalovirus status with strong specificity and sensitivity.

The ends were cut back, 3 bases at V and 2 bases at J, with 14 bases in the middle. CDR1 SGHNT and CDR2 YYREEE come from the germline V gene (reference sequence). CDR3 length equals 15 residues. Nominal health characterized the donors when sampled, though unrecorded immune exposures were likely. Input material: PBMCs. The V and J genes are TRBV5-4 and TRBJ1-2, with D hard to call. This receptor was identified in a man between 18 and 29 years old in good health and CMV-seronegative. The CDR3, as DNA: TGTGCCAGCAGCTCGATGGGAGGAAAGAACTATGGCTACACCTTC. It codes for CASSSMGGKNYGYTF.